This entry lists 3 T cell receptor beta chains sequenced from one sample in a study of cytomegalovirus exposure and HLA in healthy donors. Generated by immunoSEQ multiplex PCR, the TCRdb table keeps only in-frame clones and is missing some. The data contain a few hundred thousand clones, 86% of them singletons. Sequences were obtained from PBMCs. These receptors were collected from a woman aged 18-29 years in good health and CMV-seronegative.

CDR3 sequence (DNA): TGCGCCAGCAGCTTGGCGGGGATTGAAAAACTGTTTTTT. It specifies CASSLAGIEKLFF. V gene TRBV5-1 combines with J gene TRBJ1-4; unclear D gene. V was pared by 0 bases and J by 7 bases, with 7 bases between. The CDR3 runs to 13 residues. Germline V gene data show CDR1 as SGHRS and CDR2 as YFSETQ.

This chain joins TRBV27 and TRBJ2-1, with 12 bases matching TRBD2. Germline CDR1 MNHEY, CDR2 SMNVEV (reference sequence). This CDR3 has 15 residues. Trimming cost V 5 bases and J 6 bases; bases outside gene matches: 5. The CDR3 DNA reads TGTGCCAGCAGTCTGGCGGGACTAGCGGGCAATGAGCAGTTCTTC. Amino acid sequence: CASSLAGLAGNEQFF.

Here the CDR3 reads CASSPGGVGTGELFF. CDR3 DNA sequence: TGTGCCAGCAGCCCGGGGGGGGTAGGGACCGGGGAGCTGTTTTTT. The V and J genes are TRBV5-4 and TRBJ2-2; TRBD2 aligns across 8 bases. The CDR3 is made up of 15 amino acids. Germline CDR1 SGHNT, CDR2 YYREEE (reference sequence). The J segment lost 5 bases and the V segment lost 4 bases, leaving 7 bases of the junction unmatched.